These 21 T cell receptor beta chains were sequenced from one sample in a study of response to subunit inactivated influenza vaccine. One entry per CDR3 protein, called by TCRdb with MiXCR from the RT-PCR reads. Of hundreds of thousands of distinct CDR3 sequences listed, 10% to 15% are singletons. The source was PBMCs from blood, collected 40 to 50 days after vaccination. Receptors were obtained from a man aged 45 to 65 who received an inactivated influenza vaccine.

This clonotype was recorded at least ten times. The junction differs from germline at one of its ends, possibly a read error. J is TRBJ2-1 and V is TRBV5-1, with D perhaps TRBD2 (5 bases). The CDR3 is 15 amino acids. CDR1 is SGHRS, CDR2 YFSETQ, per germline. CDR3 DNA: TGTGCCAGCAGTTTGGGGAGCGGCTCCTACAATGAGCAGTTCTTC. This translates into CASSLGSGSYNEQFF.

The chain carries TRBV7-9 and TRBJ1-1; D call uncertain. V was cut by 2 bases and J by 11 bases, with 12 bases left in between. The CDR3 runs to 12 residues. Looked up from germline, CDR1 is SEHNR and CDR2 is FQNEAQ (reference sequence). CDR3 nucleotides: TGTGCCAGCAGCTTAAACGGCCAGTGGGCTTTCTTT. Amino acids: CASSLNGQWAFF.

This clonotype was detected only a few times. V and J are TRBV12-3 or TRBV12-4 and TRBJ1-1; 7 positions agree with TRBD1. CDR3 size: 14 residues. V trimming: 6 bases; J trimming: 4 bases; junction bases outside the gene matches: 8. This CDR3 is CASRRTGRATEAFF. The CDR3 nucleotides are TGTGCCAGCAGAAGGACAGGTAGAGCCACTGAAGCTTTCTTT.

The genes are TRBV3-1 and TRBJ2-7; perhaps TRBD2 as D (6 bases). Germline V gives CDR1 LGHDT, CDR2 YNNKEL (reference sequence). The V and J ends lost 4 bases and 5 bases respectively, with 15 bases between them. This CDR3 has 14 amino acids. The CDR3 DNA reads TGTGCCAGCAGCCTAACCTCTAGCGCTCACGAGCAGTACTTC. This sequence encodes CASSLTSSAHEQYF.

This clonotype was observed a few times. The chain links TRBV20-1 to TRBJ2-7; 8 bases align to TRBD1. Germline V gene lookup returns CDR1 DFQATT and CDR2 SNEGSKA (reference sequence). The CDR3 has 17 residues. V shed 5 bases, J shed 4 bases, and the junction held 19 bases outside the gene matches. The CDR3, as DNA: TGCAGTGCTGTGGGACAGGCTGGTAGGGGACGAGGATACGAGCAGTACTTC. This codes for CSAVGQAGRGRGYEQYF.

CDR3 in DNA: TGCAGTGCTAGAGACCTCCCTACGCAGTATTTT. Its translation: CSARDLPTQYF. The chain couples TRBV20-1 to TRBJ2-3; no firm D call. The germline V gene encodes CDR1 DFQATT and CDR2 SNEGSKA (reference sequence). Trimming took off 0 bases at V and 8 bases at J, with 6 bases between the two ends. The CDR3 runs 11 residues.

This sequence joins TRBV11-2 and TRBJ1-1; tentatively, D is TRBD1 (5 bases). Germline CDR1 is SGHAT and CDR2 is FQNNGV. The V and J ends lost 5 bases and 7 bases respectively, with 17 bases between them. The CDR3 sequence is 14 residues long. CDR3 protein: CASSPRRGRVEAFF. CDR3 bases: TGTGCCAGCAGCCCACGGCGGGGCAGGGTTGAAGCTTTCTTT.

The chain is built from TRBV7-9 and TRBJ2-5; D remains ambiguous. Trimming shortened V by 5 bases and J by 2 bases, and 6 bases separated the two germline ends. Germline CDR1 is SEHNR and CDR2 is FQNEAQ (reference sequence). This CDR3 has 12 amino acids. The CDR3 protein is CASSETQETQYF. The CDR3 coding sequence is TGTGCCAGCAGCGAAACGCAAGAGACCCAGTACTTC.

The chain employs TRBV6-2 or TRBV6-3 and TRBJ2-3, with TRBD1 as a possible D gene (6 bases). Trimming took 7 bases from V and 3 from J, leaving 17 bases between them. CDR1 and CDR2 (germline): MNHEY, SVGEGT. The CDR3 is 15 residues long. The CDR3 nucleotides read TGTGCCAGCAATATCCAGGGGAGAAGTACAGATACGCAGTATTTT. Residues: CASNIQGRSTDTQYF.

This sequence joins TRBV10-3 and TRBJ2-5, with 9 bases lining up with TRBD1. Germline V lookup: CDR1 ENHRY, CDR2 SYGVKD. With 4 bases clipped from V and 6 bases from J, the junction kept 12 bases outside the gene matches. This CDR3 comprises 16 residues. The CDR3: CAISVRRDRARQTQYF. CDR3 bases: TGTGCCATCAGTGTCCGCCGGGACAGGGCACGTCAGACCCAGTACTTC.

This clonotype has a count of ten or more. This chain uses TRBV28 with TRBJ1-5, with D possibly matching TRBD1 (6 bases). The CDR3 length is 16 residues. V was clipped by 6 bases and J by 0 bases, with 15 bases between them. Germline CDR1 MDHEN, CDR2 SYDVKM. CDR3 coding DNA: TGTGCCAGCAGATCTCCCCCAGGGGATAGCAATCAGCCCCAGCATTTT. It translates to CASRSPPGDSNQPQHF.

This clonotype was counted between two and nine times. The CDR3 nucleotides are TGCAGTGCTTTAGGCCGGGCCTATAGCAATCAGCCCCAGCATTTT. Protein sequence: CSALGRAYSNQPQHF. This chain joins TRBV20-1 and TRBJ1-5; D gene ambiguous. The CDR3 spans 15 residues. Between the trimmed V and J ends, which lost 5 bases and 0 bases, there was a span of 14 bases. From germline, CDR1 is DFQATT and CDR2 SNEGSKA (reference sequence).

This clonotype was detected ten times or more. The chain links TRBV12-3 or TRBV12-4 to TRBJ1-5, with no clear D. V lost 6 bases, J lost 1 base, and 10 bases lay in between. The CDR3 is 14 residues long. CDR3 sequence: CASSRGNSNQPQHF. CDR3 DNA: TGTGCCAGCAGCCGCGGCAACAGCAATCAGCCCCAGCATTTT.

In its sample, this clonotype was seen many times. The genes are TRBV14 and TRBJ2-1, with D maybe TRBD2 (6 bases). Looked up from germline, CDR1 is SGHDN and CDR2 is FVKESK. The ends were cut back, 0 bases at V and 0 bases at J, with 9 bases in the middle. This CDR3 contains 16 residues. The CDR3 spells CASSQDRGSSYNEQFF. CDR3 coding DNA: TGTGCCAGCAGCCAAGACCGGGGGAGCTCCTACAATGAGCAGTTCTTC.

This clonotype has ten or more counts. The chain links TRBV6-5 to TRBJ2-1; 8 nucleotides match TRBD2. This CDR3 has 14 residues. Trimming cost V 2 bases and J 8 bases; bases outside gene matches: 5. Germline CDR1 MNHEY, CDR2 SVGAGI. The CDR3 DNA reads TGTGCCAGCAGTTACAGCCGGGAGGGTTATGAGCAGTTCTTC. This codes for CASSYSREGYEQFF.

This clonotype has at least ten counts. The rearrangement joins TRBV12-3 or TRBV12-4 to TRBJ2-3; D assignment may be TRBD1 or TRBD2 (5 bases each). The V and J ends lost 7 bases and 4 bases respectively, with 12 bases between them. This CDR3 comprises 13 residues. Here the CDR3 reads CASIRGAPDTQYF. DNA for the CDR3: TGTGCCAGCATCCGAGGGGCCCCAGATACGCAGTATTTT.

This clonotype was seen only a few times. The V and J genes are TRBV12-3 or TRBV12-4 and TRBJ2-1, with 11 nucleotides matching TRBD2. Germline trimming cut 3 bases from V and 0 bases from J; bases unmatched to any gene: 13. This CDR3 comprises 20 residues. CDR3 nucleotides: TGTGCCAGCAGTTTCGACTATCAGCTAGCGGGGGGCCCCTCCTACAATGAGCAGTTCTTC. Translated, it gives CASSFDYQLAGGPSYNEQFF.

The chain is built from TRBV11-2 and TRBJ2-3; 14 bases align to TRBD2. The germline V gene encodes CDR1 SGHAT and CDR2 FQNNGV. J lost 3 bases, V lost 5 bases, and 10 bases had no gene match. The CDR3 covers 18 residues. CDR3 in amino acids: CASSTRPGTSGSTDTQYF. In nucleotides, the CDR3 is TGTGCCAGCAGCACACGTCCCGGGACTAGCGGGAGTACAGATACGCAGTATTTT.

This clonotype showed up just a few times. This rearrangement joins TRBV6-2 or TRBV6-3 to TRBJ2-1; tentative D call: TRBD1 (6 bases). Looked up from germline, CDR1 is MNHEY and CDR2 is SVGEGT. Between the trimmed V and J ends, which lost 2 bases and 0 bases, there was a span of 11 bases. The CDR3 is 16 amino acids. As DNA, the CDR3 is TGTGCCAGCAGTTACCAAACGGACAGCTCCTACAATGAGCAGTTCTTC. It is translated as CASSYQTDSSYNEQFF.

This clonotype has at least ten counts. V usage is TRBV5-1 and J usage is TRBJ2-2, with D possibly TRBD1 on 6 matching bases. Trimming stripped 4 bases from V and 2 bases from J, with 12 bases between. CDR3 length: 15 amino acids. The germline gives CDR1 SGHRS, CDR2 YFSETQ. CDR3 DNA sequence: TGCGCCAGCAGCCCAGGGGCAGCTAACACCGGGGAGCTGTTTTTT. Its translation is CASSPGAANTGELFF.

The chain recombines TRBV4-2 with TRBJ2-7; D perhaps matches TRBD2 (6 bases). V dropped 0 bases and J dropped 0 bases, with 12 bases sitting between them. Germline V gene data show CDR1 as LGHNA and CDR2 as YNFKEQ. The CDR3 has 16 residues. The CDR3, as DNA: TGTGCCAGCAGCCAAGATGTCCGGGGACTCTCCTACGAGCAGTACTTC. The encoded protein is CASSQDVRGLSYEQYF.